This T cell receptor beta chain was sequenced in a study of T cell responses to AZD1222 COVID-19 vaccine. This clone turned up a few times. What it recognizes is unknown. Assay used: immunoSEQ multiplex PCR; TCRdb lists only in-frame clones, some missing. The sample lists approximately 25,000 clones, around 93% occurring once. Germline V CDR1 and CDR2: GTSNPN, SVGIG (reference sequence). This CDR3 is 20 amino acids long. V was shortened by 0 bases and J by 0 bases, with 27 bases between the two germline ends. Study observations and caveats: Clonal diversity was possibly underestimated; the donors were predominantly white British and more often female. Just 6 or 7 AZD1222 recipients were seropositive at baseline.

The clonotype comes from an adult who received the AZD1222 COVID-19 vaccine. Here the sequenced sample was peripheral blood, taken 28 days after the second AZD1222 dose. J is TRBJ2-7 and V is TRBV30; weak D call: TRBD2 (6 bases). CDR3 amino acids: CAWSVLLDLKTRYHSYEQYF. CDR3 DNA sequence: TGTGCCTGGAGTGTCTTGTTGGACTTAAAGACTAGATACCACTCCTACGAGCAGTACTTC.